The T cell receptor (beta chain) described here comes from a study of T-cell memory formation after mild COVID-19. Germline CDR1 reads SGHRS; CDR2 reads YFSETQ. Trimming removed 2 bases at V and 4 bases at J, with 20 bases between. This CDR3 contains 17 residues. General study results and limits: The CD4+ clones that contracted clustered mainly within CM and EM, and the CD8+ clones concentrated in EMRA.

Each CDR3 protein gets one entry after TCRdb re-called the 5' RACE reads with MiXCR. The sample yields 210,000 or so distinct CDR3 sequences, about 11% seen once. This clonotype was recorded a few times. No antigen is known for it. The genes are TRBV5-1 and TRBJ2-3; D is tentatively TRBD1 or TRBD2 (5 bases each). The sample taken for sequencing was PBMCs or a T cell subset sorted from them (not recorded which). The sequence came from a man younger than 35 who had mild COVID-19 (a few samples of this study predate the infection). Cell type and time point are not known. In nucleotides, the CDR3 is TGCGCCAGCAGCTTACCTCCGGGACCCCCTGGGGCAGATACGCAGTATTTT. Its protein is CASSLPPGPPGADTQYF.